The 18 T cell receptor beta chains presented below share a single source sample, sequenced in a study of identical twins. TCRdb processed the 5' RACE reads anew with MiXCR; each CDR3 protein has one entry. The data contain about 890,000 distinct CDR3 sequences, more than 9% of them singletons. This sample was shared with a second study, whose subject was yellow fever vaccine responses in identical twins.

Material: PBMCs. All receptors derive from a woman aged 18-29 years in good health.

The chain is built from TRBV5-1 and TRBJ1-1; 7 bases line up with TRBD1. J lost 4 bases, V lost 5 bases, and 14 bases had no gene match. CDR3 size: 16 residues. The germline CDR1 and CDR2 sequences are SGHRS and YFSETQ. CDR3 loop: CASSYGTGASGTEAFF. CDR3 bases: TGCGCCAGCAGTTATGGTACAGGGGCAAGTGGCACTGAAGCTTTCTTT.

The rearrangement joins TRBV2 to TRBJ2-7; the D is unclear. The CDR3 runs to 15 residues. V was cut by 0 bases and J by 1 base, with 10 bases left in between. CDR1 SNHLY and CDR2 FYNNEI come from the germline V gene. Here the CDR3 DNA reads TGTGCCAGCAGTGAAGCAAGGAGACAATCCTACGAGCAGTACGTC. Amino acids: CASSEARRQSYEQYV.

This clonotype was counted between two and nine times. J is TRBJ2-7 and V is TRBV7-9, with D maybe TRBD2 (5 bases). V lost 4 bases to trimming and J lost 3 bases, with 16 bases between them. Germline CDR1 is SEHNR and CDR2 is FQNEAQ (reference sequence). This CDR3 has 15 amino acids. The CDR3 nucleotides read TGTGCCAGCAGCTCCTCCGAAGCCGGGATCTACGAGCAGTACGTC. Residues: CASSSSEAGIYEQYV.

V is TRBV5-1 and J is TRBJ2-2, with 9 bases lining up with TRBD1. Trimming took 6 bases from V and 7 from J; bases not matched to a gene: 10. Germline assignment: CDR1 SGHRS and CDR2 YFSETQ. The CDR3 has 15 amino acids. In DNA form, the CDR3 reads TGCGCCAGCAAAACTACAGGGGGCATTGGCGGGGAGCTGTTTTTT. Protein sequence: CASKTTGGIGGELFF.

This clonotype was seen only a few times. V and J are TRBV20-1 and TRBJ1-1, with 9 bases matching TRBD1. With 3 bases clipped from V and 5 bases from J, the junction kept 7 bases outside the gene matches. The CDR3 extends over 14 amino acids. Germline V gene lookup returns CDR1 DFQATT and CDR2 SNEGSKA (reference sequence). The CDR3 reads CSASAGQGITEAFF. DNA of the CDR3: TGCAGTGCTAGCGCAGGACAGGGGATAACTGAAGCTTTCTTT.

This clonotype has only a few counts. The chain combines TRBV10-3 with TRBJ2-6, with D perhaps matching TRBD1 (6 bases). Deletions cut 8 bases from V and 4 bases from J, with 12 bases between. Looked up from germline, CDR1 is ENHRY and CDR2 is SYGVKD. This CDR3 comprises 14 residues. Here the CDR3 DNA reads TGTGCCATCGGACAGCCATCCGGGGCCAACGTCCTGACTTTC. Its protein is CAIGQPSGANVLTF.

A few counts support this clonotype. One junction end disagrees with the germline gene, perhaps due to a read error. The chain combines TRBV11-2 with TRBJ1-2; D call uncertain. Germline CDR1 reads SGHAT; CDR2 reads FQNNGV. This CDR3 region has 14 residues. Here the CDR3 reads CASSLRAAPMLPSF. CDR3 bases: TGTGCCAGCAGCTTACGGGCAGCCCCCATGCTTCCGAGCTTC.

V is TRBV9 and J is TRBJ2-1; D not resolved. Per the germline V gene, CDR1 is SGDLS and CDR2 is YYNGEE. This CDR3 is 15 amino acids long. Trimming took 0 bases from V and 0 from J, leaving 7 bases between them. DNA of the CDR3: TGTGCCAGCAGCGTAGATGTTAGCTCCTACAATGAGCAGTTCTTC. Translated, it gives CASSVDVSSYNEQFF.

The chain recombines TRBV9 with TRBJ2-3; D might be TRBD1 or TRBD2, each matching 5 bases. V lost 0 bases and J 1 base, leaving 12 bases between the germline ends. The germline gives CDR1 SGDLS, CDR2 YYNGEE. The CDR3 spans 16 residues. CDR3 DNA: TGTGCCAGCAGCGTAGAGGCAGGGACCCGCACAGATACGCAGTATTTT. This sequence encodes CASSVEAGTRTDTQYF.

The rearrangement joins TRBV6-4 to TRBJ2-5; TRBD2 matches at 7 bases. Germline V gene data show CDR1 as MRHNA and CDR2 as SNTAGT. V was clipped by 3 bases and J by 0 bases; unmatched bases: 7. The CDR3 loop spans 16 amino acids. The CDR3 DNA is TGTGCCAGCAGTGAGCGGGGAGCGGGGTACCAAGAGACCCAGTACTTC. Translating it yields CASSERGAGYQETQYF.

This clonotype was recorded a few times. The rearrangement links TRBV7-9 to TRBJ1-2; the D gene is possibly TRBD1 (5 bases). Germline V lookup: CDR1 SEHNR, CDR2 FQNEAQ (reference sequence). The ends were cut back, 3 bases at V and 3 bases at J, with 11 bases in the middle. The CDR3 sequence is 14 residues long. CDR3 in DNA: TGTGCCAGCAGCTTCTCGGACACATACTATGGCTACACCTTC. This translates into CASSFSDTYYGYTF.

The chain links TRBV7-3 to TRBJ2-7, with 10 bases fitting TRBD2. The ends lost 5 bases at V and 5 bases at J; junction bases unmatched: 9. CDR3 size: 15 residues. CDR1 is SGHTA, CDR2 FQGTGA, per germline. CDR3: CASSLAGAGSHEQYF. CDR3 nucleotides: TGTGCCAGCAGCCTAGCGGGAGCCGGTTCCCACGAGCAGTACTTC.

This clonotype was detected many times. The chain combines TRBV7-8 with TRBJ2-2; TRBD1 is a possible D gene (6 bases). V gave up 4 bases and J gave up 4 bases, with 10 bases separating them. The CDR3 totals 14 residues. Germline V CDR1 and CDR2: SGHVS, FQNEAQ. The CDR3 DNA follows: TGTGCCAGCAGCTCGACAGGTTTCACCGGGGAGCTGTTTTTT. Its translation is CASSSTGFTGELFF.

The V call is TRBV6-1, the J call TRBJ2-7, with 8 bases aligning to TRBD2. This CDR3 region has 15 residues. Trimming took 1 base from V and 5 from J; bases not matched to a gene: 7. The germline CDR1 and CDR2 sequences are MNHNS and SASEGT. As DNA, the CDR3 is TGTGCCAGCAGTGAAGGGAGCGGGAGTTTCAACGAGCAGTACTTC. It is translated as CASSEGSGSFNEQYF.

This clonotype was counted between two and nine times. This rearrangement joins TRBV7-9 to TRBJ1-3, with D uncertain. CDR1 SEHNR and CDR2 FQNEAQ come from the germline V gene (reference sequence). This CDR3 is 16 amino acids long. V lost 5 bases and J 0 bases, leaving 14 bases between the germline ends. The CDR3 nucleotides read TGTGCCAGCAGCGACTGGACGTCCAACTCTGGAAACACCATATATTTT. It is translated as CASSDWTSNSGNTIYF.

The rearrangement uses TRBV5-8 and TRBJ2-1; TRBD1 matches 10 bases. The CDR3 is 16 residues long. CDR1 and CDR2 from the germline V gene are SGHTS and YDEGEE. Losses at the gene ends were 4 bases for V and 12 bases for J; bases not matched to a gene: 16. The CDR3 sequence is CASSTHTPPGTGAQFF. The CDR3 region has the DNA TGTGCCAGCAGCACCCACACCCCCCCCGGGACAGGGGCGCAGTTCTTC.

This clonotype came up once. The chain has TRBV2 and TRBJ2-5; 9 nucleotides align to TRBD1. Germline V CDR1 and CDR2: SNHLY, FYNNEI. This CDR3 has 13 residues. V lost 8 bases, J lost 9 bases, and 10 bases stayed unmatched. CDR3 residues: CASGQGPQRAQYF. The CDR3 DNA is TGTGCCAGCGGACAGGGGCCCCAACGGGCCCAGTACTTC.

This clonotype was detected a few times. The rearrangement links TRBV3-1 to TRBJ2-5; no clear D gene. This CDR3 has 16 amino acids. Germline values: CDR1 LGHDT, CDR2 YNNKEL (reference sequence). V shed 1 base and J shed 4 bases, with 16 bases lying between them. CDR3 in DNA: TGTGCCAGCAGCCAAGGGCCTGACCTAACCGGAGAGACCCAGTACTTC. Residues: CASSQGPDLTGETQYF.